The 2 T cell receptor beta chains below come from one sample, sequenced in a study of response to subunit inactivated influenza vaccine. TCRdb re-called the RT-PCR reads through MiXCR, storing one row per CDR3 protein. The sample consists of roughly 700,000 distinct CDR3 sequences, around 16% of them appearing once. Source: PBMCs from blood, taken 12 days after vaccination. The receptors come from a man aged 50-60 years who received an inactivated influenza vaccine.

This clonotype was observed a handful of times. The chain employs TRBV4-3 and TRBJ2-7; 11 bases map to TRBD2. Trimming cost V 0 bases and J 9 bases; bases outside gene matches: 10. Germline V gene lookup returns CDR1 LGHNA and CDR2 YSLEER. This CDR3 spans 16 amino acids. The CDR3 region has the DNA TGCGCCAGCAGCCAAGAACCGCGGCAGGGACTAGCGGTGCAGTACTTC. Protein: CASSQEPRQGLAVQYF.

The V and J genes are TRBV28 and TRBJ1-1; D is perhaps TRBD1 (5 bases). The CDR3 extends over 20 amino acids. V was trimmed by 4 bases and J by 4 bases, leaving 31 bases between them. Germline lookup yields CDR1 MDHEN and CDR2 SYDVKM. DNA for the CDR3: TGTGCCAGCAGTTCATATTGGCCCGGGACGGATGGCCGGAGCGGCACTGAAGCTTTCTTT. The encoded protein is CASSSYWPGTDGRSGTEAFF.